This TCR beta chain was identified in a study of response to subunit inactivated influenza vaccine. This clonotype was seen only a few times. Its target is unknown. V was trimmed by 0 bases and J by 5 bases, leaving 7 bases between them. The CDR3 runs to 12 residues. Looked up from germline, CDR1 is DFQATT and CDR2 is SNEGSKA (reference sequence). TCRdb called the RT-PCR reads again in MiXCR, with one record for every CDR3 protein. In the table there are about 830,000 distinct CDR3 sequences, 18% of which are singletons. Findings and caveats of the study: That few new T cells are recruited by each seasonal influenza vaccination was the authors' suggestion.

Sequencing used PBMCs from blood, obtained roughly 5 days after vaccination. The V gene is TRBV20-1, the J gene TRBJ2-5, with no clear D. The receptor's source is a man aged 50-59 years who received an inactivated influenza vaccine. This chain's CDR3 is CSARDRSETQYF. The CDR3, as DNA: TGCAGTGCTAGAGATAGGAGTGAGACCCAGTACTTC.